A selection of T cell receptor beta chains follows, all from one sample in a study of CD8 T cells in Susac syndrome. In TCRdb, the immunoSEQ multiplex PCR reads were re-called with MiXCR into one record per CDR3 protein. The sample includes 160,000 or so distinct CDR3 sequences, about 92% seen only once; the top ten take more than 0.07%. The material sequenced was CD4+ T cells from PBMCs. These TCRs come from a human donor in good health. Both conserved end residues are part of each CDR3. D genes are given only for firm matches. Some rows mark clone size as missing; the rest say once, few, many or name a class of expanded clone.

CDR3: CASRPTSPGELFF
DNA: TGTGCCAGCAGACCTACTAGCCCCGGGGAGCTGTTTTTT
J: TRBJ2-2
size: NA
V: TRBV7-9
D: NA

CDR3: CASSAPDRADSREKLFF
DNA: TGCGCCAGCAGCGCCCCGGACAGGGCCGATAGTCGGGAAAAACTGTTTTTT
J: TRBJ1-4
size: once
V: TRBV5-1
D: TRBD1

CDR3: CASSQGWRERNTGELFF
DNA: TGTGCCAGCAGCCAAGGATGGCGGGAACGGAACACCGGGGAGCTGTTTTTT
J: TRBJ2-2
size: NA
V: TRBV14
D: NA

CDR3: CASSVGAGTHYEQYF
DNA: TGTGCCAGCAGCGTAGGGGCCGGGACACACTACGAGCAGTACTTC
J: TRBJ2-7
size: NA
V: TRBV9
D: NA

CDR3: CASSPLGVQETQYF
DNA: TGTGCCAGCAGCCCATTAGGAGTCCAAGAGACCCAGTACTTC
J: TRBJ2-5
size: NA
V: TRBV5-4
D: NA

CDR3: CASSRQEGTEAFF
DNA: TGTGCCAGCAGCCGACAGGAGGGAACTGAAGCTTTCTTT
J: TRBJ1-1
size: NA
V: TRBV7-9
D: NA

CDR3: CSVPAGGQKEKLFF
DNA: TGCAGCGTTCCTGCAGGGGGCCAGAAGGAAAAACTGTTTTTT
J: TRBJ1-4
size: NA
V: TRBV29-1
D: TRBD1

CDR3: CASSLTSGTTGELFF
DNA: TGTGCCAGCAGCCTAACTAGCGGTACCACCGGGGAGCTGTTTTTT
J: TRBJ2-2
size: once
V: TRBV11-2
D: TRBD2

CDR3: CAWNLGKGYGYTF
DNA: TGTGCCTGGAATCTAGGGAAGGGGTACGGCTACACCTTC
J: TRBJ1-2
size: NA
V: TRBV30
D: NA

CDR3: CASSRTSTDTQYF
DNA: TGTGCCAGCAGTCGAACCTCCACAGATACGCAGTATTTT
J: TRBJ2-3
size: NA
V: TRBV7-3
D: NA

CDR3: CACGTGNDDQPQHF
DNA: TGTGCCTGTGGGACCGGTAACGACGATCAGCCCCAGCATTTT
J: TRBJ1-5
size: NA
V: TRBV7-8
D: NA

CDR3: CASSLQGAVYGYTF
DNA: TGTGCCAGCTCACTCCAGGGGGCGGTATATGGCTACACCTTC
J: TRBJ1-2
size: NA
V: TRBV18
D: TRBD1

CDR3: CASSLEDRGRGSYGYTF
DNA: TGTGCCAGCAGCTTGGAGGACAGGGGGCGTGGGTCCTATGGCTACACCTTC
J: TRBJ1-2
size: NA
V: TRBV5-5
D: TRBD1